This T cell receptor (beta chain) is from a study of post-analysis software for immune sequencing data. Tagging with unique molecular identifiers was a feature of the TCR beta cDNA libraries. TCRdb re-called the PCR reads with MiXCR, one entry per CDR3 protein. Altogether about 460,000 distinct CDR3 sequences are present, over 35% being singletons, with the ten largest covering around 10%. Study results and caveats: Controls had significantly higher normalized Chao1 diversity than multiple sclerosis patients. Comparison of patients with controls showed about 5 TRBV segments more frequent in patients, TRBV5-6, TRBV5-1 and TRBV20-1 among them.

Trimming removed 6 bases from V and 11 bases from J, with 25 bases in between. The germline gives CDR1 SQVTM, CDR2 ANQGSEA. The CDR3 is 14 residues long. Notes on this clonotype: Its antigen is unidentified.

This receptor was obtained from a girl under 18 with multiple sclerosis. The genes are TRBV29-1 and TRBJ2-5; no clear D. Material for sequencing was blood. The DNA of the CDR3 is TGCAGCGTCGAACAAAGGCTTATCTACAATGAGCAGTACTTC. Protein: CSVEQRLIYNEQYF.